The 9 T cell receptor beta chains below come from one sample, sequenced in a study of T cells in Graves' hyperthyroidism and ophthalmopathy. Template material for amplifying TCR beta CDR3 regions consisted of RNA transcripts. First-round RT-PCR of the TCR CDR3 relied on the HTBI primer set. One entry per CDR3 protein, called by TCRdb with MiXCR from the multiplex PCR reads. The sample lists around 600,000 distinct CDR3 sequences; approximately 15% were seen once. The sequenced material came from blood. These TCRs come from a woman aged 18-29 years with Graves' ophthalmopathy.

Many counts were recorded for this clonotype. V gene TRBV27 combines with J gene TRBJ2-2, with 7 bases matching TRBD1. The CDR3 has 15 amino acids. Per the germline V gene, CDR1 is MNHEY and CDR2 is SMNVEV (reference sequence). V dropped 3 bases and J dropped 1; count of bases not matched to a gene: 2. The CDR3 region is CASSFRGLNTGELFF. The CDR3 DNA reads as TGTGCCAGCAGTTTCAGGGGGTTGAACACCGGGGAGCTGTTTTTT.

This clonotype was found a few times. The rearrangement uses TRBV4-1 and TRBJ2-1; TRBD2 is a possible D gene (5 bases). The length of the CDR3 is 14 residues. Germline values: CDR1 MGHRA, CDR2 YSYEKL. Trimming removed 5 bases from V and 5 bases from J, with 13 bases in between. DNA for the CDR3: TGCGCCAGCAGCAAGCTTAGCGAAGACAATGAGCAGTTCTTC. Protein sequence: CASSKLSEDNEQFF.

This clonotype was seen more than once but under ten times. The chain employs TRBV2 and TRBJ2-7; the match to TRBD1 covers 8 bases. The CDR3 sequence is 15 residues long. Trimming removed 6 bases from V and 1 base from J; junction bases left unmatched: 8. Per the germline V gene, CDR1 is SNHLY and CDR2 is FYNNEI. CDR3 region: CASRSRGQASYEQYF. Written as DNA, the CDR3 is TGTGCCAGCAGATCCAGGGGGCAAGCGTCCTACGAGCAGTACTTC.

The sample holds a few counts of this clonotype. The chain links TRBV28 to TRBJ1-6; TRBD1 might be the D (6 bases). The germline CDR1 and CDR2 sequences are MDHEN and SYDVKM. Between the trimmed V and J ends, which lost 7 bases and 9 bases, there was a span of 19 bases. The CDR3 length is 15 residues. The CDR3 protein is CASIQSSGAPSPLHF. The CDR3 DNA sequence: TGTGCCAGCATTCAAAGCTCGGGGGCCCCTTCACCCCTCCACTTT.

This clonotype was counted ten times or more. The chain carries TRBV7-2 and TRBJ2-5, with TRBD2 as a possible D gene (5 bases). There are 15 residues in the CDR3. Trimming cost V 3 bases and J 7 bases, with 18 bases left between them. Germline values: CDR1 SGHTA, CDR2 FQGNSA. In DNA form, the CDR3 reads TGTGCCAGCAGCTTTAGTAGTGGAGGCCGGGGGACCCAGTACTTC. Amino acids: CASSFSSGGRGTQYF.

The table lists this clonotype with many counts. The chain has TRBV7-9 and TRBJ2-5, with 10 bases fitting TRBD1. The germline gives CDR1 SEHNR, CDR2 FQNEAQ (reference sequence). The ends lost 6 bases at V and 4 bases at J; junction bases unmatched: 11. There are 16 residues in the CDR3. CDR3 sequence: CASSSPFRTGGETQYF. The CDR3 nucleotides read TGTGCCAGCAGTTCCCCCTTCCGGACAGGGGGAGAGACCCAGTACTTC. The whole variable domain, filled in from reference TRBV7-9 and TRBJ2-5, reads DTGVSQNPRHKITKRGQNVTFRCDPISEHNRLYWYRQTLGQGPEFLTYFQNEAQLEKSRLLSDRFSAERPKGSFSTLEIQRTEQGDSAMYLCASSSPFRTGGETQYFGPGTRLLVL.

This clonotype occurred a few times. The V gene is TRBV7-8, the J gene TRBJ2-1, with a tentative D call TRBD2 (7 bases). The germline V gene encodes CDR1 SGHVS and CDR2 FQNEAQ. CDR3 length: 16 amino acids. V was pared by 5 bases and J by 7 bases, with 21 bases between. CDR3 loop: CASSITGLRERNEQFF. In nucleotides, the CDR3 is TGTGCCAGCAGCATCACAGGGTTGCGGGAGCGGAATGAGCAGTTCTTC.

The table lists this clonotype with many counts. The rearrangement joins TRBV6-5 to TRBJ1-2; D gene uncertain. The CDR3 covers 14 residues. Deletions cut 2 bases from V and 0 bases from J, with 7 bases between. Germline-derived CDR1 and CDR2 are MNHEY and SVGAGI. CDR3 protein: CASSYLGANYGYTF. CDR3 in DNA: TGTGCCAGCAGTTACCTGGGAGCTAACTATGGCTACACCTTC.

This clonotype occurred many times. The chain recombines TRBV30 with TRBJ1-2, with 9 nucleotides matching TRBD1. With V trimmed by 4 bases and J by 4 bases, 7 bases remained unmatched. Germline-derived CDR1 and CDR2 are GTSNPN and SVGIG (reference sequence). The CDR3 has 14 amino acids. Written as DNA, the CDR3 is TGTGCCTGGACTTACAGGGGGCCCCGCTATGGCTACACCTTC. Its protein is CAWTYRGPRYGYTF.